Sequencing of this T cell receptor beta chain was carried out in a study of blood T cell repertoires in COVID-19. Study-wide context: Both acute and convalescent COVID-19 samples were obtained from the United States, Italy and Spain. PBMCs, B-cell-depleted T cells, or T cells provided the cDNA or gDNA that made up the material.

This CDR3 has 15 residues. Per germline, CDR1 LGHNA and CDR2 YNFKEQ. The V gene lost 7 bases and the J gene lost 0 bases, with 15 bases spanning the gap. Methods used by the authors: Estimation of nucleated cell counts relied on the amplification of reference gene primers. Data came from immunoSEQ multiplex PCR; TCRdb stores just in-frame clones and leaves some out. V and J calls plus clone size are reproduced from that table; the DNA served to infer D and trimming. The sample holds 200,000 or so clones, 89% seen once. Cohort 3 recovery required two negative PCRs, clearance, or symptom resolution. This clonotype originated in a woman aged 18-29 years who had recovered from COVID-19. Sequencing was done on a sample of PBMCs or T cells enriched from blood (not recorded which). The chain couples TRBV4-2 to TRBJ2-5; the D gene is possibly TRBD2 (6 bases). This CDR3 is CASTPGWGDQETQYF. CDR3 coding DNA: TGTGCCAGCACTCCAGGGTGGGGGGACCAAGAGACCCAGTACTTC.